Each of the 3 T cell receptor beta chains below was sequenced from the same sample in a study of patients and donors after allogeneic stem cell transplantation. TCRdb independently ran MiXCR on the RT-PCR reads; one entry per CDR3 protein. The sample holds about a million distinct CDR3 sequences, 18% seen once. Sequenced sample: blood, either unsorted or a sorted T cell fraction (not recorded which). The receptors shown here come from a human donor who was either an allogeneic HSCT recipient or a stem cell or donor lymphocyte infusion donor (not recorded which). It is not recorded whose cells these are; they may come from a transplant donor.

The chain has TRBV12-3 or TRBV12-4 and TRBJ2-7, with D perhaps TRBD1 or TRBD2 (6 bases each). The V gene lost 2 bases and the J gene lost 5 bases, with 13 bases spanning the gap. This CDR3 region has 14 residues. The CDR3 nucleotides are TGTGCCAGCAGTTTAAGGGGGGCAGGGAACGAGCAGTACTTC. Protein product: CASSLRGAGNEQYF.

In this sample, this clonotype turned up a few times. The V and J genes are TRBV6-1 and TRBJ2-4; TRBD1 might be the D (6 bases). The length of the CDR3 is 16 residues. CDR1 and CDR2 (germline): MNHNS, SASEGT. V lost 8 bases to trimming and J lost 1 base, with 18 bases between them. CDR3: CASARGTGKAKNIQYF. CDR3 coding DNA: TGTGCCAGCGCCCGCGGAACAGGGAAGGCCAAAAACATTCAGTACTTC.

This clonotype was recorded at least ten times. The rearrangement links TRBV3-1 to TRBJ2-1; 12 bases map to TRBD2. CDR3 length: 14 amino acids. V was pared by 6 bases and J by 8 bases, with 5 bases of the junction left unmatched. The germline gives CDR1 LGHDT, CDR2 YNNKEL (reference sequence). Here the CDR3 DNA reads TGTGCCAGCAGATCTAGCGGGAGGGCGGATGAGCAGTTCTTC. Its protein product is CASRSSGRADEQFF.